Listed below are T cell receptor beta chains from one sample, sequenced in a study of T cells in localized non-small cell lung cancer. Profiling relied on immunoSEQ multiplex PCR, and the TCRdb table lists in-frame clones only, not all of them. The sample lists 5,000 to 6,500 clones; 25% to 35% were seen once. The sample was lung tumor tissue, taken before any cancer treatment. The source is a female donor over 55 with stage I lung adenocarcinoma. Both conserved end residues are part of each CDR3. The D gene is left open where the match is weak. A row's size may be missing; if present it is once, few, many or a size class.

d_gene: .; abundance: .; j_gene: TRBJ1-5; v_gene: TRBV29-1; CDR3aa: CSVVHSNQPQHF; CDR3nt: TGCAGCGTCGTGCATAGCAATCAGCCCCAGCATTTT
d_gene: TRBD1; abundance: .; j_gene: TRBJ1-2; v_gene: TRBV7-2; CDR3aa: CASSPGTGLGYTF; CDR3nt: TGTGCCAGCAGCCCCGGGACAGGGCTTGGCTACACCTTC
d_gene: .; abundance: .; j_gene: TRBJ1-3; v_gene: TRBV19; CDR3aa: CASSQFHSGNTIYF; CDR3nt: TGTGCCAGTAGTCAATTTCACTCTGGAAACACCATATATTTT
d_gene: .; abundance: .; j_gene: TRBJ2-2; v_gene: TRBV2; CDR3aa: CASSEMGNTGELFF; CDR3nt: TGTGCCAGCAGTGAAATGGGGAACACCGGGGAGCTGTTTTTT
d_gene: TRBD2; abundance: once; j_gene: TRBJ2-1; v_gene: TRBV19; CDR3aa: CASSTLAGGFNEQFF; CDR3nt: TGTGCCAGTAGTACCTTAGCGGGGGGCTTCAATGAGCAGTTCTTC
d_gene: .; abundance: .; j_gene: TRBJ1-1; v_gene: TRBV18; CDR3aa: CASSPQRNTEAFF; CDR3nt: TGTGCCAGCTCACCTCAGAGGAACACTGAAGCTTTCTTT
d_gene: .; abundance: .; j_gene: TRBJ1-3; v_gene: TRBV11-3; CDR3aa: CASSGGGWDVSGNTIYF; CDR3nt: TGTGCCAGCAGCGGGGGTGGTTGGGATGTCTCTGGAAACACCATATATTTT
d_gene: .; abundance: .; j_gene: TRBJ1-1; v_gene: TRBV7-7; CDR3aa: CASSPSGRNTEAFF; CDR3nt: TGTGCCAGCAGCCCCTCCGGGAGAAACACTGAAGCTTTCTTT
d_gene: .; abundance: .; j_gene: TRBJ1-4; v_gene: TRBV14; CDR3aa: CASSPLKELFF; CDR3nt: TGTGCCAGCTCCCCCCTGAAGGAACTGTTTTTT
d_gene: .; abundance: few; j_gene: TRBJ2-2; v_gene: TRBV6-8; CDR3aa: CASSQTENTGELFF; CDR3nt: TGTGCCAGCAGCCAGACAGAGAACACCGGGGAGCTGTTTTTT
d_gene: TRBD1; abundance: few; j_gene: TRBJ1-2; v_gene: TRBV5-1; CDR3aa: CASRKNPGGGYGYTF; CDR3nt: TGCGCCAGCCGCAAAAACCCAGGGGGCGGCTATGGCTACACCTTC
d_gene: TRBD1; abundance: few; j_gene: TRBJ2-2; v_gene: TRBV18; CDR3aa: CASSEFRGLNTGELFF; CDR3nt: TGTGCCAGCTCTGAATTCAGGGGGCTGAACACCGGGGAGCTGTTTTTT
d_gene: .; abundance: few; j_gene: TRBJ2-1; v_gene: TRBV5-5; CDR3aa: CASSPGASYNEQFF; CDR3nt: TGTGCCAGCAGCCCGGGAGCCTCCTACAATGAGCAGTTCTTC
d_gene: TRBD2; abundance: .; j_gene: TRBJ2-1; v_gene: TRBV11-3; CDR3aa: CASSSGTSDNEQFF; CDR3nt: TGTGCCAGCAGCTCCGGGACTAGCGACAATGAGCAGTTCTTC
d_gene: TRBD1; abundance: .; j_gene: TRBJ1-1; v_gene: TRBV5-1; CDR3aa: CASSFGTGVSEAFF; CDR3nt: TGCGCCAGCAGCTTCGGGACAGGGGTCTCTGAAGCTTTCTTT
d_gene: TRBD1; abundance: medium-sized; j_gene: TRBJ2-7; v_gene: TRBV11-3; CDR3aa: CASSLGTGTDVYEQYF; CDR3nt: TGTGCCAGCAGCTTAGGCACCGGGACAGATGTCTACGAGCAGTACTTC
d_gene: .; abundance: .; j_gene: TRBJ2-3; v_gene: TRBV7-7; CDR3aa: CASSLPLTHTDTQYF; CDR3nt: TGTGCCAGCAGCTTGCCCTTGACTCACACAGATACGCAGTATTTT